Given below is one TCR beta chain in context. Antigen specificity is unknown. The CDR3 contains 15 residues. Trimming stripped 1 base from V and 3 bases from J, with 10 bases between. CDR1 and CDR2 (germline): MNHEY, SMNVEV (reference sequence). The sample originates from a study of T cell responses to AZD1222 COVID-19 vaccine. The protocol was immunoSEQ multiplex PCR, while the TCRdb copy is restricted to in-frame clones and leaves out a portion. Here the sample spans 100,000 to 150,000 clones, about 90% being singletons. General study results and limits: It should be noted that donors were predominantly white British and more often female, and clonal diversity was possibly underestimated. Samples come after the peak T cell response, not at day 14.

This clonotype originated in an adult in good health. The chain couples TRBV27 to TRBJ1-5; no reliable D call. The sample in question was peripheral blood, obtained on day 0 of MenACWY control vaccination. In DNA form, the CDR3 reads TGTGCCAGCAGTTTATTAGGCGTGAACAATCAGCCCCAGCATTTT. Translated, it gives CASSLLGVNNQPQHF.